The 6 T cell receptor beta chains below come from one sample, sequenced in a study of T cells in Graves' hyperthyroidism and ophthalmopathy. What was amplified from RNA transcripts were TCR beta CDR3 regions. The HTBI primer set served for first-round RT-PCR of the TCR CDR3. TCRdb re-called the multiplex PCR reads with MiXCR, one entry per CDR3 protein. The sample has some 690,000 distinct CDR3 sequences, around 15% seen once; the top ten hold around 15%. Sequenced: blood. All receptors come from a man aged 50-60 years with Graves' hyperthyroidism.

The CDR3 nucleotides are TGCGCCAGCAGTCCCGGGTCGCTGCTTTTCTACAATGAGCAGTTCTTC. Protein: CASSPGSLLFYNEQFF. V gene TRBV10-1 combines with J gene TRBJ2-1; no firm D call. This CDR3 is 16 amino acids long. Deletions cut 5 bases from V and 3 bases from J, with 17 bases between. Germline V gene data show CDR1 as WNHNN and CDR2 as SYGVQD (reference sequence).

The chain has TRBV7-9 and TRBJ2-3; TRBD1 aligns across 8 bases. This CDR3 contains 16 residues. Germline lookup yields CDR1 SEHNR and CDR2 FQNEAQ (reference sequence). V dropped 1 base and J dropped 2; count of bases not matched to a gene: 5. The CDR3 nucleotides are TGTGCCAGCAGCTTAGTTTTTCAGGGGGCCACAGATACGCAGTATTTT. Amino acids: CASSLVFQGATDTQYF.

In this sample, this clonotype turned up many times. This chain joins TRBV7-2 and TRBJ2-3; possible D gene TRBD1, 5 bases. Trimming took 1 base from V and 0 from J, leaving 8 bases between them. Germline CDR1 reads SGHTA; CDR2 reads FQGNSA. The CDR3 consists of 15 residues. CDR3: CASSLVDTSTDTQYF. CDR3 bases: TGTGCCAGCAGCTTAGTGGACACTAGCACAGATACGCAGTATTTT.

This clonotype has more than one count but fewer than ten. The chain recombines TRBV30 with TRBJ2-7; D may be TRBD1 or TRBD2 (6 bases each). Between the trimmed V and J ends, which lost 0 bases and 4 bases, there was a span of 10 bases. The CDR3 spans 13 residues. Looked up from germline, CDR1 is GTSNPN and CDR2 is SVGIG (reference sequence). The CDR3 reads CAWSVRGGYEQYF. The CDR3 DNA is TGTGCCTGGAGTGTACGAGGGGGGTACGAGCAGTACTTC.

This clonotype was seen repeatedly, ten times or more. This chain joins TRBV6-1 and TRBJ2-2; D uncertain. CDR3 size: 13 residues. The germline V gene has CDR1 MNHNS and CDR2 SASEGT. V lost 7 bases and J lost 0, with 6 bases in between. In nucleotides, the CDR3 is TGTGCCAGCACTCACCCGAACACCGGGGAGCTGTTTTTT. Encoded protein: CASTHPNTGELFF.

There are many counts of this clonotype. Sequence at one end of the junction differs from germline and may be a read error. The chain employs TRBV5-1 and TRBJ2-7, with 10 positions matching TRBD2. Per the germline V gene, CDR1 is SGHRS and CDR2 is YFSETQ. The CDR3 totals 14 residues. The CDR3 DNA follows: TGTGCCAGCAGCTTAGCGGGAGGCCTCTACGAGCAGTACTTC. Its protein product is CASSLAGGLYEQYF.